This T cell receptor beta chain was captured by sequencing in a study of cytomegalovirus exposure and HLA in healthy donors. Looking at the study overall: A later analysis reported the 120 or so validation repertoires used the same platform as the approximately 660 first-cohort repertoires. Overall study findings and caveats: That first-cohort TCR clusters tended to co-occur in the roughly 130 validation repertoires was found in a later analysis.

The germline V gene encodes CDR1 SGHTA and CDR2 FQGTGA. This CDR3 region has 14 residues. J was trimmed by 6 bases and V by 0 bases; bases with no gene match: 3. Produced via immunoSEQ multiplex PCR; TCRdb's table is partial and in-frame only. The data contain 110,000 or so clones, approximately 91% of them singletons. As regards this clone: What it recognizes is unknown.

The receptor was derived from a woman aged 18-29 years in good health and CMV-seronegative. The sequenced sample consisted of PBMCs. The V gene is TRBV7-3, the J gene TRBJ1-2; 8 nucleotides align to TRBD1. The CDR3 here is CASSLTRGQDGYTF. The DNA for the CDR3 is TGTGCCAGCAGCTTAACCAGGGGGCAGGATGGCTACACCTTC.